This T cell receptor beta chain was observed in a study of shared clonotypes between healthy human individuals. Study results and limitations: Incomplete sequencing of sorted subsets was indicated by rarefaction despite large depth.

Assay execution proceeded at the deep level. This table comes from immunoSEQ multiplex PCR, and its TCRdb copy is limited to in-frame clones, with some not included. Of around 1.9 million clones listed, 93% are singletons. Comments on this clone: Its antigen remains unknown.

Germline CDR1 reads SEHNR; CDR2 reads FQNEAQ (reference sequence). With 4 bases removed from V and 3 bases from J, the gap between germline ends came to 12 bases. The CDR3 has 14 residues. Only CD45RO-negative cells positively selected for CCR7 counted as naive CD8 cells, so terminally differentiated effector memory CD45RA+ cells were excluded. Sample: naive CD8+ T cells from PBMCs. This rearrangement joins TRBV7-9 to TRBJ2-5, with D unresolved. The source is a young man in good health. Some clones in this sample may be carry-over from other donors' samples. CDR3 DNA sequence: TGTGCCAGCAGCTCTCGGGCCAAGGAAGAGACCCAGTACTTC. This codes for CASSSRAKEETQYF.